This record looks at one T cell receptor (beta chain) sequence and its context. Antigen: not known. MiXCR was run by TCRdb on the RT-PCR reads, yielding one entry per CDR3 protein. The table lists roughly 670,000 distinct CDR3 sequences, approximately 14% of them singletons. This entry is derived from a study of response to subunit inactivated influenza vaccine. Study-wide results and caveats: T cells newly recruited by each seasonal influenza vaccination are few, the authors suggested.

Between the trimmed V and J ends, which lost 4 bases and 2 bases, there was a span of 8 bases. Germline V lookup: CDR1 SNHLY, CDR2 FYNNEI. The CDR3 is made up of 13 amino acids. This specimen consisted of PBMCs from blood, obtained about 14 days before vaccination. V usage is TRBV2 and J usage is TRBJ2-5; no definite D call. This TCR derives from a man aged 45-65 years who received an inactivated influenza vaccine. This chain's CDR3 is CASSVSVQETQYF. The DNA of the CDR3 is TGTGCCAGCAGTGTCTCGGTGCAAGAGACCCAGTACTTC.